This entry concerns a single TCR beta chain. Authors' analysis steps: Clonotypes per individual ranged from about 85,000 to nearly 500,000. TCRdb itself ran the 5' RACE reads through MiXCR, one entry per CDR3 protein. The V and J calls, along with clone size, are taken from TCRdb and not from the paper's own processing. This table has fewer than 450,000 distinct CDR3 sequences, about 28% appearing once. This CDR3 has 12 amino acids. CDR1 and CDR2 (germline): SQVTM, ANQGSEA. Trimming took 6 bases from V and 3 from J, leaving 11 bases between them. The data belong to a study of identical twins' blood T cells. All three twin pairs grew up together with likely shared infections and vaccines.

The V and J genes are TRBV29-1 and TRBJ1-1; maybe TRBD1 (5 bases). The clonotype was recovered from a woman between 18 and 55 years old in good health. The specimen sequenced was PBMCs. CDR3: CSVNSRDTEAFF. The DNA for the CDR3 is TGCAGCGTAAATTCCAGGGACACTGAAGCTTTCTTT.